The 15 T cell receptor beta chains in this list originate from one sample, sequenced in a study of OX40 agonist ivuxolimab in advanced cancers. Method: immunoSEQ multiplex PCR; TCRdb's copy keeps in-frame clones and lacks some. This table has about 65,000 clones, around 86% appearing once. Material: CD4+ or CD8+ T cells sorted from blood, obtained in a trial of the OX40 agonist ivuxolimab. The receptor source for this set is an adult with an advanced solid tumor such as melanoma, head and neck, liver or kidney cancer.

This chain connects TRBV6-6 to TRBJ2-3, with D unresolved. Trimming cost V 0 bases and J 1 base, with 11 bases left between them. CDR3 length equals 16 residues. CDR1 MNHNY and CDR2 SVGAGI come from the germline V gene (reference sequence). DNA of the CDR3: TGTGCCAGCAGTTACTCGTTGGGGTCCCGCACAGATACGCAGTATTTT. It yields the protein CASSYSLGSRTDTQYF.

The chain has TRBV14 and TRBJ2-7; 7 nucleotides align to TRBD1. This CDR3 contains 15 residues. V was pared by 3 bases and J by 5 bases, with 10 bases of the junction left unmatched. Germline V lookup: CDR1 SGHDN, CDR2 FVKESK. The CDR3 protein is CASSHVDRVLHEQYF. The DNA of the CDR3 is TGTGCCAGCAGCCACGTAGACAGGGTTCTCCACGAGCAGTACTTC.

A few counts support this clone. The chain is built from TRBV5-1 and TRBJ2-1; 7 positions agree with TRBD1. Germline V gene lookup returns CDR1 SGHRS and CDR2 YFSETQ. This CDR3 contains 16 residues. V trimming: 2 bases; J trimming: 10 bases; junction bases outside the gene matches: 15. CDR3 sequence reads: CASSLILRGPYGEQFF. DNA of the CDR3: TGCGCCAGCAGCTTAATCCTGAGGGGGCCGTACGGCGAGCAGTTCTTC.

The chain is built from TRBV15 and TRBJ2-7; TRBD1 might be the D (6 bases). CDR3 length equals 13 residues. CDR1 and CDR2 from the germline V gene are LNHNV and YYDKDF (reference sequence). The CDR3, as DNA: TGTGTCACAAGGCTGGACAGAAGCTACGAGCAGTACTTC. It codes for CVTRLDRSYEQYF.

CDR3 amino acids: CSVAGGRGQETQYF. The CDR3 nucleotides read TGCAGCGTTGCGGGAGGGCGAGGGCAAGAGACCCAGTACTTC. The chain recombines TRBV29-1 with TRBJ2-5; 8 bases line up with TRBD2. CDR3 length: 14 residues. V lost 4 bases, J lost 2 bases, and 6 bases stayed unmatched. Germline V gene sequence: CDR1 SQVTM, CDR2 ANQGSEA.

The chain couples TRBV7-6 to TRBJ2-1; D unresolved. Deletions cut 1 base from V and 6 bases from J, with 7 bases between. CDR3 size: 13 residues. The germline V gene encodes CDR1 SGHVS and CDR2 FNYEAQ. For the CDR3, the DNA is TGTGCCAGCAGCTTAGGGCCCGTCAATGAGCAGTTCTTC. Translated: CASSLGPVNEQFF. The entire variable domain, with the rest obtained from reference TRBV7-6 and TRBJ2-1, is as follows: GAGVSQSPRYKVTKRGQDVALRCDPISGHVSLYWYRQALGQGPEFLTYFNYEAQQDKSGLPNDRFSAERPEGSISTLTIQRTEQRDSAMYRCASSLGPVNEQFFGPGTRLTVL.

V and J are TRBV19 and TRBJ2-2; TRBD2 matches at 10 bases. The germline CDR1 and CDR2 sequences are LNHDA and SQIVND (reference sequence). Trimming took 2 bases from V and 6 from J; bases not matched to a gene: 3. This CDR3 is 15 amino acids long. CDR3 bases: TGTGCCAGTAGTATAAGCGGGGGGGCTGCCGGGGAGCTGTTTTTT. As protein: CASSISGGAAGELFF.

The rearrangement links TRBV5-1 to TRBJ1-3; 11 bases fit TRBD1. V gave up 2 bases and J gave up 3 bases; unmatched junction bases: 4. The CDR3 spans 16 residues. The V gene's germline CDR1 is SGHRS and CDR2 YFSETQ. CDR3 protein: CASSFGQGADGNTIYF. The CDR3 nucleotides are TGCGCCAGCAGCTTCGGACAGGGGGCGGATGGAAACACCATATATTTT. The full variable domain, its missing parts supplied by reference TRBV5-1 and TRBJ1-3, is KAGVTQTPRYLIKTRGQQVTLSCSPISGHRSVSWYQQTPGQGLQFLFEYFSETQRNKGNFPGRFSGRQFSNSRSEMNVSTLELGDSALYLCASSFGQGADGNTIYFGEGSWLTVV.

In its sample, this clone was seen once. Sequence at one end of the junction differs from germline and may be a read error. Other DNA sequences of this sample code for an identical CDR3. V and J are TRBV30 and TRBJ1-2; no clear D gene. The CDR3 sequence is 13 residues long. Germline CDR1 and CDR2: GTSNPN and SVGIG (reference sequence). DNA for the CDR3: TGCGCCTGGACGGTGCAGGTTTCCTATGGCTACACCTTC. The encoded protein is CAWTVQVSYGYTF.

The sample holds one count of this clone. This chain connects TRBV19 to TRBJ1-2; the match to TRBD1 covers 9 bases. Trimming cost V 6 bases and J 3 bases; bases outside gene matches: 14. The V gene's germline CDR1 is LNHDA and CDR2 SQIVND (reference sequence). The CDR3 spans 17 residues. The CDR3 reads CASRSRDRAKEYYGYTF. The CDR3 nucleotides are TGTGCCAGTAGATCCCGGGACAGGGCAAAGGAGTACTATGGCTACACCTTC.

This clone appeared a single time. The V gene is TRBV13, the J gene TRBJ2-7; 10 bases are a match to TRBD2. J lost 5 bases, V lost 5 bases, and 6 bases had no gene match. Germline assignment: CDR1 PRHDT and CDR2 FYEKMQ (reference sequence). The CDR3 sequence is 14 residues long. CDR3: CASSHSGGNDEQYF. CDR3 in DNA: TGTGCCAGCAGCCATAGCGGGGGGAACGACGAGCAGTACTTC.

The V gene is TRBV29-1, the J gene TRBJ1-1; tentatively, D is TRBD1 (5 bases). V lost 6 bases and J lost 1, with 12 bases in between. This CDR3 is 13 amino acids long. The germline V gene has CDR1 SQVTM and CDR2 ANQGSEA. Written as DNA, the CDR3 is TGCAGCGTGGTCAGGGACGAGAACACTGAAGCTTTCTTT. This encodes CSVVRDENTEAFF.

This chain connects TRBV5-8 to TRBJ2-2; D perhaps matches TRBD2 (6 bases). Germline V lookup: CDR1 SGHTS, CDR2 YDEGEE. Trimming cost V 3 bases and J 9 bases, with 9 bases left between them. There are 12 residues in the CDR3. DNA for the CDR3: TGTGCCAGCAGCTATGCGGGGAGGGAGCTGTTTTTT. It codes for CASSYAGRELFF.

The chain uses TRBV27 and TRBJ2-3; D is uncertain. Germline CDR1 MNHEY, CDR2 SMNVEV (reference sequence). Trimming took off 2 bases at V and 0 bases at J, with 6 bases between the two ends. The CDR3 covers 14 residues. The CDR3 coding sequence is TGTGCCAGCAGTTTAGTTGACAGCACAGATACGCAGTATTTT. Its protein product is CASSLVDSTDTQYF.

The chain has TRBV5-6 and TRBJ1-3; D gene unclear. The length of the CDR3 is 15 residues. The germline V and J ends were trimmed by 0 bases and 0 bases, with 7 bases remaining between them. Germline V lookup: CDR1 SGHDT, CDR2 YYEEEE. The CDR3 spells CASSLVHLSGNTIYF. The DNA for the CDR3 is TGTGCCAGCAGCTTGGTACACCTCTCTGGAAACACCATATATTTT.